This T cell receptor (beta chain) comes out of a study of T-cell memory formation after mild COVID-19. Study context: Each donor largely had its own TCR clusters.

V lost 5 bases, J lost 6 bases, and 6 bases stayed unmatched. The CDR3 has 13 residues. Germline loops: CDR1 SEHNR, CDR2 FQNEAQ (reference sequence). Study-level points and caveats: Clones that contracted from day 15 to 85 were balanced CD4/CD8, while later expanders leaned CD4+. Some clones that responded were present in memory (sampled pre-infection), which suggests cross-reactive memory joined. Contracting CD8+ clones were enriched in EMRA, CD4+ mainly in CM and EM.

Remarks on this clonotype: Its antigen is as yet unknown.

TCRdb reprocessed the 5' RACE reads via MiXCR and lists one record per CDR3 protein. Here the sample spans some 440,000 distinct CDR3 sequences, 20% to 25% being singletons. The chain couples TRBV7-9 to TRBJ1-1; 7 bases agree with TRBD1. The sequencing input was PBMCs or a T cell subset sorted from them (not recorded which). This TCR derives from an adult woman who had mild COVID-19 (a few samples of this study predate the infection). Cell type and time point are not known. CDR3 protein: CASSPRTGAEAFF. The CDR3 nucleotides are TGTGCCAGCAGCCCCCGGACAGGAGCTGAAGCTTTCTTT.